These 16 T cell receptor beta chains originate from one sample sequenced in a study of T cell repertoires in aging, cancer and after chemotherapy. Rearranged V-D-J TRB sequences were amplified with a mixed TRB-A/B primer pool. TCRdb re-called the multiplex PCR reads with MiXCR, one entry per CDR3 protein. The repertoire consists of some 1,900 distinct CDR3 sequences, with roughly 23% occurring once and the leading ten covering about 55%. Peripheral blood genomic DNA, not sorted cells or RNA, was the template. Sequencing used blood. These receptors were obtained from a human donor with a blood cancer.

This clonotype was counted only a few times. The chain is built from TRBV12-3 or TRBV12-4 and TRBJ2-7, with 7 bases that match TRBD1. The J segment lost 3 bases and the V segment lost 0 bases, leaving 26 bases of the junction unmatched. The CDR3 runs to 22 residues. The CDR3 here is CASSLAQFTTDRDADEFYEQYF. In DNA form, the CDR3 reads TGTGCCAGCAGTTTAGCGCAATTTACAACCGACAGGGACGCCGACGAATTCTACGAGCAGTACTTC.

By share of the sample, this clonotype is medium-sized. The rearrangement joins TRBV5-6 to TRBJ2-3; 15 bases are shared with TRBD2. Germline CDR1 is SGHDT and CDR2 is YYEEEE. CDR3 length: 17 residues. The junction had 7 bases not matched to a gene; V was cut back by 2 bases and J by 6 bases. The CDR3 DNA reads TGTGCCAGCAGCTTCCCGGGACTAGCGGGAGGCCCGGATACGCAGTATTTT. It encodes CASSFPGLAGGPDTQYF.

This chain connects TRBV28 to TRBJ1-5; D possibly corresponds to TRBD1 (6 bases). The CDR3 has 16 residues. Germline CDR1 MDHEN, CDR2 SYDVKM. The V gene lost 1 base and the J gene lost 9 bases, with 19 bases spanning the gap. Written as DNA, the CDR3 is TGTGCCAGCAGTTTATCCGGGGGCACGGGGGACCTGCCCCAGCATTTT. It encodes CASSLSGGTGDLPQHF.

V and J are TRBV19 and TRBJ1-1; 7 bases line up with TRBD1. The V and J ends lost 9 bases and 1 base, in that order; junction bases with no gene match: 8. This CDR3 spans 14 amino acids. Germline V gives CDR1 LNHDA, CDR2 SQIVND (reference sequence). CDR3 sequence (DNA): TGTGCCAGCACCGAGGGGGCGTGGAACACTGAAGCTTTCTTT. Translation gives CASTEGAWNTEAFF.

The chain couples TRBV12-3 or TRBV12-4 to TRBJ1-1; the match to TRBD1 covers 12 bases. J was trimmed by 7 bases and V by 7 bases; bases with no gene match: 13. The CDR3 is 16 amino acids. The CDR3 loop reads CASTSGQGAGGLEAFF. DNA for the CDR3: TGTGCCAGCACCTCGGGACAGGGGGCGGGAGGTCTTGAAGCTTTCTTT.

The chain uses TRBV28 and TRBJ2-7, with D perhaps being TRBD1 or TRBD2 (7 bases each). CDR3 length equals 14 residues. The germline gives CDR1 MDHEN, CDR2 SYDVKM. V lost 4 bases, J lost 3 bases, and 13 bases lay in between. CDR3 DNA sequence: TGTGCCAGCAGTTGGGGAGGGGGCCTCTACGAGCAGTACTTC. It yields the protein CASSWGGGLYEQYF. The whole variable domain, remainder taken from reference TRBV28 and TRBJ2-7, is DVKVTQSSRYLVKRTGEKVFLECVQDMDHENMFWYRQDPGLGLRLIYFSYDVKMKEKGDIPEGYSVSREKKERFSLILESASTNQTSMYLCASSWGGGLYEQYFGPGTRLTVT.

This clonotype is large by share. The chain combines TRBV19 with TRBJ2-7; 8 bases are shared with TRBD2. The CDR3 totals 13 residues. V lost 4 bases and J lost 7; bases outside the gene matches: 6. CDR1 LNHDA and CDR2 SQIVND come from the germline V gene (reference sequence). The DNA for the CDR3 is TGTGCCAGTAGTACGAGCGGGAGATCGGAGCAGTACTTC. Protein product: CASSTSGRSEQYF.

This clonotype is medium-sized. V and J are TRBV12-3 or TRBV12-4 and TRBJ2-1, with a tentative D call TRBD2 (5 bases). V was pared by 0 bases and J by 11 bases, with 14 bases between. The CDR3 sequence is 14 residues long. The CDR3 region is CASSLAPQWEKQFF. CDR3 in DNA: TGTGCCAGCAGTTTAGCCCCACAGTGGGAGAAGCAGTTCTTC.

Relative to its sample, this clonotype is medium-sized. The chain has TRBV6-2 or TRBV6-3 and TRBJ1-5; 8 bases line up with TRBD1. Germline assignment: CDR1 MNHEY and CDR2 SVGEGT. J was trimmed by 2 bases and V by 2 bases; bases with no gene match: 2. The length of the CDR3 is 15 residues. The DNA for the CDR3 is TGTGCCAGCAGTTACACAGGGGGAGGCAATCAGCCCCAGCATTTT. This sequence encodes CASSYTGGGNQPQHF.

This chain uses TRBV28 with TRBJ1-5; D unclear. Germline loops: CDR1 MDHEN, CDR2 SYDVKM. Trimming shortened V by 3 bases and J by 3 bases, and 18 bases separated the two germline ends. The CDR3 has 17 residues. This CDR3 reads CASSFRGLPFLNQPQHF. DNA of the CDR3: TGTGCCAGCAGTTTTCGGGGTTTGCCCTTCCTCAATCAGCCCCAGCATTTT.

This clonotype was seen only a few times. This rearrangement joins TRBV2 to TRBJ2-5, with 9 bases lining up with TRBD2. The CDR3 is 15 residues long. V trimming: 3 bases; J trimming: 5 bases; junction bases outside the gene matches: 7. CDR1 is SNHLY, CDR2 FYNNEI, per germline. The CDR3 DNA follows: TGTGCCAGCAGTGATGGCCTAGCGGGATTGGAGACCCAGTACTTC. Its translation: CASSDGLAGLETQYF. Based on the CDR3 plus reference TRBV2 and TRBJ2-5, the full variable domain is EPEVTQTPSHQVTQMGQEVILRCVPISNHLYFYWYRQILGQKVEFLVSFYNNEISEKSEIFDDQFSVERPDGSNFTLKIRSTKLEDSAMYFCASSDGLAGLETQYFGPGTRLLVL.

This clonotype counts as medium-sized. The chain joins TRBV6-5 to TRBJ2-7; TRBD1 matches 7 bases. The junction had 10 bases not matched to a gene; V was cut back by 6 bases and J by 2 bases. The CDR3 sequence is 15 residues long. Germline V gene sequence: CDR1 MNHEY, CDR2 SVGAGI. The CDR3 region has the DNA TGTGCCAGCAGCCCTCGACAGGGAGCGACCTACGAGCAGTACTTC. This translates into CASSPRQGATYEQYF.

By sample share, this clonotype is medium-sized. J is TRBJ2-7 and V is TRBV5-5; TRBD1 agrees at 8 bases. The CDR3 extends over 15 amino acids. CDR1 is SGHKS, CDR2 YYEKEE, per germline (reference sequence). V was pared by 4 bases and J by 7 bases, with 13 bases of the junction left unmatched. CDR3 DNA sequence: TGTGCCAGCAGCCGCACCGGGACAGGCGTCGGGGAGCAGTACTTC. Translated, it gives CASSRTGTGVGEQYF.

This clonotype has more than one count but fewer than ten. V and J are TRBV7-9 and TRBJ1-5; no definite D call. The V end lost 5 bases, the J end lost 7 bases, and 12 bases lay between the germline ends. The length of the CDR3 is 13 residues. Germline CDR1 SEHNR, CDR2 FQNEAQ (reference sequence). CDR3 DNA: TGTGCCAGCAGCCCCGAAGGATCCCAGCCCCAGCATTTT. Translated: CASSPEGSQPQHF.

Concerning this clonotype itself: A single base separates this from a much larger clone, so it may be a read error. The chain employs TRBV19 and TRBJ1-1, with D hard to call. With 4 bases removed from V and 6 bases from J, the gap between germline ends came to 12 bases. Germline CDR1 and CDR2: LNHDA and SQIVND (reference sequence). The CDR3 consists of 13 residues. Here the CDR3 DNA reads TGTGCCAGTAGTAACGAGGTGGTCGCTGAAGCTTTCTTT. It translates to CASSNEVVAEAFF.

This clonotype is categorized as medium-sized (0.01 to 0.1%). The chain uses TRBV29-1 and TRBJ1-2; D not resolved. Trimming took 5 bases from V and 2 from J, leaving 12 bases between them. Germline V lookup: CDR1 SQVTM, CDR2 ANQGSEA. This CDR3 comprises 13 residues. The CDR3 DNA reads as TGCAGCGTTCGAGGCGATTTCAACTATGGCTACACCTTC. Translating it yields CSVRGDFNYGYTF.